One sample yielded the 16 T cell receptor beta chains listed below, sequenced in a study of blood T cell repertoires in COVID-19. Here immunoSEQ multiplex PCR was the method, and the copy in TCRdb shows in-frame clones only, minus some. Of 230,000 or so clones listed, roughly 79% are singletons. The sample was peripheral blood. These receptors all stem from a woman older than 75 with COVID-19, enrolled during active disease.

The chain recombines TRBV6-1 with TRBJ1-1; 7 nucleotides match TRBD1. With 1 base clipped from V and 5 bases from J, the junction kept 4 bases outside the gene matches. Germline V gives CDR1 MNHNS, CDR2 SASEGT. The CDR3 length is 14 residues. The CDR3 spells CASSEGVRGTEAFF. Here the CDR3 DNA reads TGTGCCAGCAGTGAAGGGGTCAGGGGGACTGAAGCTTTCTTT.

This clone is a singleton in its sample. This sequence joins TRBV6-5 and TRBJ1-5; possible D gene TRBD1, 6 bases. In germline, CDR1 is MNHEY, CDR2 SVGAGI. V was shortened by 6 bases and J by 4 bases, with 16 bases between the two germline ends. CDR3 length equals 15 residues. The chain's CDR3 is CASSLRGWGNQPQHF. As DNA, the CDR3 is TGTGCCAGCAGCCTAAGGGGGTGGGGAAATCAGCCCCAGCATTTT.

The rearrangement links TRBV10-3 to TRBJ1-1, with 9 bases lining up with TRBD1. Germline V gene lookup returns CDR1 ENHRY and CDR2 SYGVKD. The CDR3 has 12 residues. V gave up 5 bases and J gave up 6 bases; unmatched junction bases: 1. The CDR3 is CAISRQGAEAFF. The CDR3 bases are TGTGCCATCAGTCGACAGGGGGCTGAAGCTTTCTTT.

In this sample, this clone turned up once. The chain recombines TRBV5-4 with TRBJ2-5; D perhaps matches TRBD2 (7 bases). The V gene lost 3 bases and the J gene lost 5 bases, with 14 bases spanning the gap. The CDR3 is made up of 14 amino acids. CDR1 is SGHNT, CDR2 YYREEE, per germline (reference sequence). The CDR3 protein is CASSYGGPAETQYF. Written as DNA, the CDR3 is TGTGCCAGCAGCTACGGGGGGCCGGCGGAGACCCAGTACTTC.

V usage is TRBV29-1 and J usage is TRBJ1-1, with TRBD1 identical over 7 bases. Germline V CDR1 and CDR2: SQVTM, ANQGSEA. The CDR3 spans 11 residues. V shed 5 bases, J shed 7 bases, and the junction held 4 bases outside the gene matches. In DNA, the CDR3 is TGCAGCGTTCACAGGGGCGGTGAAGCTTTCTTT. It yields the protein CSVHRGGEAFF.

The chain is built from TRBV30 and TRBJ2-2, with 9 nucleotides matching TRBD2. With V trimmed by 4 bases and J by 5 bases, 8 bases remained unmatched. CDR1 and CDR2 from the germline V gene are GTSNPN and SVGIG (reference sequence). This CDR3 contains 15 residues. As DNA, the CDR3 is TGTGCCTGGAATAGCGGGAGAAGTAGGACCGGGGAGCTGTTTTTT. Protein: CAWNSGRSRTGELFF.

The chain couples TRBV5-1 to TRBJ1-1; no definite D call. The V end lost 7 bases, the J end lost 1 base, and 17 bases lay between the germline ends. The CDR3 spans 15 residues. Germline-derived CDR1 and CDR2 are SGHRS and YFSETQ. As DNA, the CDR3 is TGCGCCAGCGTTGGAGAGAACGGGGAGAACACTGAAGCTTTCTTT. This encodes CASVGENGENTEAFF.

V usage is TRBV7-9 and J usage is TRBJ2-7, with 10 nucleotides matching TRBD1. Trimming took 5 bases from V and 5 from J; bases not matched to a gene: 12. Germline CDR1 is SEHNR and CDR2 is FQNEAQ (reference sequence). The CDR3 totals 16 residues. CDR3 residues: CASSRGDRGRTDEQYF. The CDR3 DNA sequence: TGTGCCAGCAGCCGAGGCGACAGGGGGCGAACCGACGAGCAGTACTTC.

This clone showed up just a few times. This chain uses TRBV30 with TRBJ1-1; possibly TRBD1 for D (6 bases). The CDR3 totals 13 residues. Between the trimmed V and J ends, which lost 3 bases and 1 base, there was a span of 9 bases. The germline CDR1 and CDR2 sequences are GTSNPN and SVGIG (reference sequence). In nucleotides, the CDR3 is TGTGCCTGGAGACGGACAGAGAACACTGAAGCTTTCTTT. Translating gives CAWRRTENTEAFF.

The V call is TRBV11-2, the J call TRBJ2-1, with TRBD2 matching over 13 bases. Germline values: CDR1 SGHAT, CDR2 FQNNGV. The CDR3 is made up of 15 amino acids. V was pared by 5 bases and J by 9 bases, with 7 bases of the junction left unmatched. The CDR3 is CASSPTSGGASEQFF. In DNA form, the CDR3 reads TGTGCCAGCAGCCCTACTAGCGGGGGGGCCAGTGAGCAGTTCTTC.

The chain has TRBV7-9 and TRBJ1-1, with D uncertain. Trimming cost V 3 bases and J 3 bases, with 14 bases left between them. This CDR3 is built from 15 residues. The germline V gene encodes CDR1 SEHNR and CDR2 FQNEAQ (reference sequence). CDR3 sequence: CASSLVAGAYTEAFF. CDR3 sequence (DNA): TGTGCCAGCAGCTTGGTGGCGGGAGCCTACACTGAAGCTTTCTTT.

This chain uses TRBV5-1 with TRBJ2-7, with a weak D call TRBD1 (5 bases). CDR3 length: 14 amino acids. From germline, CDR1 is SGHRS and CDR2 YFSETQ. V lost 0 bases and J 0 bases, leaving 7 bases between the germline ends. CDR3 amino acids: CASSLEQASYEQYF. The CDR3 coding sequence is TGCGCCAGCAGCTTGGAACAGGCCTCCTACGAGCAGTACTTC.

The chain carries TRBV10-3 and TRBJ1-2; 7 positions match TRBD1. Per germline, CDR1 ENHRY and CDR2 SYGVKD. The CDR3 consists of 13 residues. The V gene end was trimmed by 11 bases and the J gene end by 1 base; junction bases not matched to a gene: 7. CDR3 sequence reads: CALQGQLNYGYTF. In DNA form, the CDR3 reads TGTGCCCTACAGGGACAGCTTAACTATGGCTACACCTTC.

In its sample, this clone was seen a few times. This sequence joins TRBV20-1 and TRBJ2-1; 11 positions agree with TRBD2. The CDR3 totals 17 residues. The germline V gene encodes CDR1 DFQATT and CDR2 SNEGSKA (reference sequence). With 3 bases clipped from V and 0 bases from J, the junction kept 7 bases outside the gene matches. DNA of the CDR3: TGCAGTGCTAGTGTGGCTAGCGGGAGGAGCTCCTACAATGAGCAGTTCTTC. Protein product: CSASVASGRSSYNEQFF.

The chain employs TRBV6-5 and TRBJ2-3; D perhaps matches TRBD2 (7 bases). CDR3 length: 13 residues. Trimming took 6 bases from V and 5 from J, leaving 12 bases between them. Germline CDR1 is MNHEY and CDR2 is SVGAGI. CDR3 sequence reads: CASSGGPGDTQYF. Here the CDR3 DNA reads TGTGCCAGCAGCGGGGGGCCCGGAGATACGCAGTATTTT.

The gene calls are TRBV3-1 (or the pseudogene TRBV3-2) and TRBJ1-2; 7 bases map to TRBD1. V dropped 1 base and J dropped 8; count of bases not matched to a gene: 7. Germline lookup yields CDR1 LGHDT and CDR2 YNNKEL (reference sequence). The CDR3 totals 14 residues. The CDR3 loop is CASSQAGDSPGYTF. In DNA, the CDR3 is TGTGCCAGCAGCCAAGCGGGGGACAGCCCAGGCTACACCTTC.